Each of the 9 T cell receptor beta chains below was sequenced from the same sample in a study of monozygotic twins with inflammatory bowel disease. Each CDR3 protein gets one entry in TCRdb, which reprocessed the 5' RACE reads and gives no DNA. In total, the table holds approximately 150,000 distinct CDR3 sequences. Material: blood. Receptors were obtained from a human donor with ulcerative colitis or Crohn's disease, or a healthy co-twin of an affected twin (not recorded which).

This sequence joins TRBV7-6 and TRBJ2-3. Germline loops: CDR1 SGHVS, CDR2 FNYEAQ. The CDR3 has 14 residues. The CDR3: CASRLAGVADTQYF. Based on the CDR3 plus reference TRBV7-6 and TRBJ2-3, the full variable domain is GAGVSQSPRYKVTKRGQDVALRCDPISGHVSLYWYRQALGQGPEFLTYFNYEAQQDKSGLPNDRFSAERPEGSISTLTIQRTEQRDSAMYRCASRLAGVADTQYFGPGTRLTVL.

CDR3 sequence: CASSLGMRDSNQPQHF. The V gene is TRBV7-8, the J gene TRBJ1-5. Germline values: CDR1 SGHVS, CDR2 FQNEAQ. This CDR3 contains 16 residues.

This chain links TRBV5-1 with TRBJ2-1; TCRdb lists TRBD1, though no DNA is available to test this call. The CDR3 runs to 15 residues. Germline-derived CDR1 and CDR2 are SGHRS and YFSETQ. CDR3 amino acids: CASSLDGGQDNEQFF.

The CDR3: CASSFRTSGTYNEQFF. The rearrangement links TRBV11-3 to TRBJ2-1; without DNA, the TCRdb call of TRBD2 cannot be checked. This CDR3 contains 16 residues. Germline V CDR1 and CDR2: SGHNT, YENEEA. Using reference TRBV11-3 and TRBJ2-1 for the parts outside the CDR3, the full variable domain is EAGVVQSPRYKIIEKKQPVAFWCNPISGHNTLYWYLQNLGQGPELLIRYENEEAVDDSQLPKDRFSAERLKGVDSTLKIQPAELGDSAVYLCASSFRTSGTYNEQFFGPGTRLTVL.

This sequence joins TRBV20-1 and TRBJ2-1. Germline values: CDR1 DFQATT, CDR2 SNEGSKA (reference sequence). The CDR3 is 14 amino acids. The CDR3 loop reads CSAREVLDSDEQFF.

This CDR3 reads CASSLSLASYNEQFF. The chain joins TRBV7-2 to TRBJ2-1. The germline V gene encodes CDR1 SGHTA and CDR2 FQGNSA. The CDR3 is 15 amino acids.

The gene calls are TRBV10-3 and TRBJ1-4; TCRdb calls TRBD1, which cannot be checked without DNA. Germline CDR1 ENHRY, CDR2 SYGVKD. The CDR3 length is 16 residues. CDR3 sequence: CAISGDTYRTNEKLFF.

CDR3 residues: CASSQSGTAGNTIYF. The chain links TRBV5-1 to TRBJ1-3; TCRdb's D call, TRBD1, is unchecked because there is no DNA. The CDR3 spans 15 residues. Germline CDR1 reads SGHRS; CDR2 reads YFSETQ.

The chain couples TRBV30 to TRBJ2-7; TCRdb outputs TRBD1, but without DNA this stays unchecked. The length of the CDR3 is 15 residues. Germline CDR1 reads GTSNPN; CDR2 reads SVGIG (reference sequence). The CDR3 sequence: CAWSAPLGGSYEQYF.